One T cell receptor beta chain is described in this entry. Germline values: CDR1 SGHAT, CDR2 FQNNGV. The CDR3 has 15 residues. V was trimmed by 2 bases and J by 0 bases, leaving 8 bases between them. These data belong to a study of T cell responses to AZD1222 COVID-19 vaccine. Clones were read by immunoSEQ multiplex PCR, and TCRdb kept only the in-frame ones, dropping some. Seen here are approximately 150,000 clones, around 95% observed once, and the top ten hold roughly 1.2%. This clonotype was sampled from an adult in good health. The input for sequencing was peripheral blood, taken on day 0 of AZD1222 vaccination. V is TRBV11-2 and J is TRBJ1-5, with D unclear. CDR3 residues: CASSLTGYSNQPQHF. DNA for the CDR3: TGTGCCAGCAGCTTAACCGGGTATAGCAATCAGCCCCAGCATTTT.